A selection of T cell receptor beta chains follows, all from one sample in a study of blood T cell repertoires in COVID-19. The data were produced by immunoSEQ multiplex PCR, yet TCRdb's version contains in-frame clones alone and is incomplete. The repertoire includes fewer than 110,000 clones, around 90% of them detected once, and 4.5% to 5% sits in the top ten. What was sequenced was peripheral blood. The receptors were gathered from a man in his forties with active or convalescent COVID-19. Each CDR3 is given with its conserved first and last residue. The D gene is left open where the match is weak. Size tells how often a clone was seen (once, few, many) or the class of an expanded clone, and some rows leave it out.

TRBV7-6	.	TRBJ1-4	.	19	CASSLTIGQTRDLNEKLFF	TGTGCCAGCAGCCTTACGATCGGACAGACCCGCGACCTCAATGAAAAACTGTTTTTT
TRBV5-4	once	TRBJ2-3	TRBD2	15	CASSFDGRAGDTQYF	TGTGCCAGCAGCTTCGACGGGAGGGCAGGAGATACGCAGTATTTT
TRBV12-3/TRBV12-4	.	TRBJ1-5	.	13	CASSLTSNQPQHF	TGTGCCAGCAGTTTGACAAGCAATCAGCCCCAGCATTTT
TRBV30	once	TRBJ2-7	TRBD1	14	CAWGRRDRYYEQYF	TGTGCCTGGGGGCGCCGGGACAGGTACTACGAGCAGTACTTC
TRBV10-3	few	TRBJ1-3	.	15	CAISGGGTVGNTIYF	TGTGCCATCAGTGGGGGGGGGACTGTTGGAAACACCATATATTTT
TRBV2	.	TRBJ2-3	TRBD2	15	CASEAGTSSTDTQYF	TGTGCCAGCGAGGCCGGGACTAGCTCCACAGATACGCAGTATTTT
TRBV27	.	TRBJ2-3	.	16	CASSPLAETSTDTQYF	TGTGCCAGCAGTCCTTTAGCGGAAACTAGCACAGATACGCAGTATTTT
TRBV18	.	TRBJ2-2	.	15	CASSPLSGNTGELFF	TGTGCCAGCTCACCACTTTCGGGGAACACCGGGGAGCTGTTTTTT
TRBV28	.	TRBJ1-2	.	11	CASSSQVTYTF	TGTGCCAGCAGTTCCCAGGTGACCTACACCTTC
TRBV10-3	.	TRBJ2-1	.	15	CAISPTGKRNNEQFF	TGTGCCATCAGCCCCACAGGGAAGCGAAACAATGAGCAGTTCTTC
TRBV7-4	.	TRBJ1-3	.	15	CASSLVGGAGNTIYF	TGTGCCAGCAGCTTAGTGGGGGGAGCTGGAAACACCATATATTTT
TRBV5-4	.	TRBJ2-7	.	13	CASSLDPTYEQYF	TGTGCCAGCAGCTTGGACCCTACCTACGAGCAGTACTTC
TRBV20-1	.	TRBJ1-2	.	10	CRTPGGGYTF	TGCAGGACTCCAGGAGGCGGCTACACCTTC
TRBV28	.	TRBJ2-3	TRBD2	14	CASSLFSGSNTQYF	TGTGCCAGCAGTTTATTCAGCGGGAGTAATACGCAGTATTTT